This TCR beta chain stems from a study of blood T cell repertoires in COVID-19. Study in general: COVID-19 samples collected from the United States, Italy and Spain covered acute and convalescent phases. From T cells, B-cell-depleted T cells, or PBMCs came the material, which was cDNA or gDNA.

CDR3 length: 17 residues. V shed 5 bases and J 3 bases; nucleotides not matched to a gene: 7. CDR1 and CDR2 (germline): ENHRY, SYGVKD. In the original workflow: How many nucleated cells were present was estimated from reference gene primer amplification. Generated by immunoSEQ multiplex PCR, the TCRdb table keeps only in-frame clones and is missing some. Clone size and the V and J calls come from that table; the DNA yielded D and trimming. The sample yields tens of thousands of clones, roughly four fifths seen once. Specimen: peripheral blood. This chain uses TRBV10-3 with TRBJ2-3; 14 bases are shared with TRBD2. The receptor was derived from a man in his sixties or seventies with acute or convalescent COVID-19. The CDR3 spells CAISPGLAGVGTDTQYF. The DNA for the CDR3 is TGTGCCATCAGTCCGGGACTAGCGGGAGTTGGTACAGATACGCAGTATTTT.